Listed below are T cell receptor beta chains from one sample, sequenced in a study of T cell responses to AZD1222 COVID-19 vaccine. Measured with immunoSEQ multiplex PCR; TCRdb has only the in-frame clones, and not every one. The data hold some 150,000 clones, with around nine tenths observed a single time. The sequencing here drew on peripheral blood, taken on day 0 of AZD1222 vaccination. Every receptor here comes from an adult in good health. The CDR3 runs from the conserved cysteine through the conserved F or W. Each record gives: D gene, clone size, J gene, V gene, CDR3 DNA, CDR3 protein. The D gene is left open where the match is weak. Not every row has a clone size; where given, it reads once, few, many or a size class.

d_call: .
clone_size: .
j_call: TRBJ2-7
v_call: TRBV7-9
cdr3_nt: TGTGCCAGCAGCGCCCTGGTCGAGCAGTACTTC
cdr3_aa: CASSALVEQYF

d_call: .
clone_size: .
j_call: TRBJ1-2
v_call: TRBV29-1
cdr3_nt: TGCAGCGTTGTTGTAACCGAGGACTATGGCTACACCTTC
cdr3_aa: CSVVVTEDYGYTF

d_call: .
clone_size: .
j_call: TRBJ2-5
v_call: TRBV6-2/TRBV6-3
cdr3_nt: TGTGCCAGCAGTCCACGGACTGAGCAAGAGACCCAGTACTTC
cdr3_aa: CASSPRTEQETQYF

d_call: .
clone_size: .
j_call: TRBJ1-5
v_call: TRBV28
cdr3_nt: TGTGCCAGCCGCCGGGGAGGGCCCAATCAGCCCCAGCATTTT
cdr3_aa: CASRRGGPNQPQHF

d_call: .
clone_size: .
j_call: TRBJ1-1
v_call: TRBV6-5
cdr3_nt: TGTGCCAGCAGTTATACAGGGAGGGGAAACACTGAAGCTTTCTTT
cdr3_aa: CASSYTGRGNTEAFF

d_call: .
clone_size: .
j_call: TRBJ2-5
v_call: TRBV29-1
cdr3_nt: TGCAGCGTTGCCAGGGCCGAGTACTTC
cdr3_aa: CSVARAEYF

d_call: TRBD1
clone_size: once
j_call: TRBJ1-2
v_call: TRBV9
cdr3_nt: TGTGCCAGCAGCGTACCTAGACAGGGGGCGGAGGACTATGGCTACACCTTC
cdr3_aa: CASSVPRQGAEDYGYTF

d_call: .
clone_size: .
j_call: TRBJ1-2
v_call: TRBV10-3
cdr3_nt: TGTGCCATCAGCCGGGACGGCTATGGCTACACCTTC
cdr3_aa: CAISRDGYGYTF

d_call: .
clone_size: .
j_call: TRBJ2-7
v_call: TRBV4-1
cdr3_nt: TGCGCCAGCAGCCAAGAAGGGCTACCCTACGAGCAGTACTTC
cdr3_aa: CASSQEGLPYEQYF

d_call: .
clone_size: .
j_call: TRBJ1-1
v_call: TRBV27
cdr3_nt: TGTGCCAGCAGTTCGGGAGCAACTTCGAACACTGAAGCTTTCTTT
cdr3_aa: CASSSGATSNTEAFF

d_call: TRBD1
clone_size: .
j_call: TRBJ2-1
v_call: TRBV5-1
cdr3_nt: TGCGCCAGCAGCTTTCCGGACAGGGTTAGGGGCGGTGAGCAGTTCTTC
cdr3_aa: CASSFPDRVRGGEQFF

d_call: .
clone_size: .
j_call: TRBJ2-5
v_call: TRBV4-2
cdr3_nt: TGTGCCAGCAGCCAAGAGCCTAGCTATGAGACCCAGTACTTC
cdr3_aa: CASSQEPSYETQYF

d_call: .
clone_size: .
j_call: TRBJ1-4
v_call: TRBV5-1
cdr3_nt: TGCGCCAGCAGCCCTGAAGGGTTGAGGAGCGAAAAACTGTTTTTT
cdr3_aa: CASSPEGLRSEKLFF

d_call: TRBD2
clone_size: .
j_call: TRBJ2-1
v_call: TRBV11-2
cdr3_nt: TGTGCCAGCAGCTCATCGACTAGCTGGCCTCACAATGAGCAGTTCTTC
cdr3_aa: CASSSSTSWPHNEQFF

d_call: .
clone_size: .
j_call: TRBJ2-3
v_call: TRBV24-1
cdr3_nt: TGTGCCACCAGTGAGGGAAGCCCAGATACGCAGTATTTT
cdr3_aa: CATSEGSPDTQYF

d_call: .
clone_size: .
j_call: TRBJ2-3
v_call: TRBV6-2/TRBV6-3
cdr3_nt: TGTGCCAGCAGCCGGGGGTCGCGCACAGATACGCAGTATTTT
cdr3_aa: CASSRGSRTDTQYF

d_call: .
clone_size: once
j_call: TRBJ1-2
v_call: TRBV5-8
cdr3_nt: TGTGCCAGCAGCCGGACCCTACTTAACTTC
cdr3_aa: CASSRTLLNF

d_call: TRBD1
clone_size: .
j_call: TRBJ2-1
v_call: TRBV29-1
cdr3_nt: TGCAGCGTACCCGGGACAGGGTTAAATGAGCAGTTCTTC
cdr3_aa: CSVPGTGLNEQFF

d_call: TRBD1
clone_size: .
j_call: TRBJ2-4
v_call: TRBV28
cdr3_nt: TGTGCCAGCAGCTCAGGACAGGGGGACATTCAGTACTTC
cdr3_aa: CASSSGQGDIQYF

d_call: .
clone_size: .
j_call: TRBJ1-5
v_call: TRBV6-5
cdr3_nt: TGTGCCAGCAGCTACCAGAGAAATCAGCCCCAGCATTTT
cdr3_aa: CASSYQRNQPQHF

d_call: TRBD1
clone_size: .
j_call: TRBJ2-7
v_call: TRBV6-5
cdr3_nt: TGTGCCAGCAAGGGACAGCCAGGGGAGCAGTACTTC
cdr3_aa: CASKGQPGEQYF

d_call: TRBD2
clone_size: .
j_call: TRBJ2-1
v_call: TRBV5-3
cdr3_nt: TGTGCCAGAAGCTTTAGCGGGAGTAAGGTTTCTGATGAGCAGTTCTTC
cdr3_aa: CARSFSGSKVSDEQFF

d_call: .
clone_size: .
j_call: TRBJ2-4
v_call: TRBV29-1
cdr3_nt: TGCAGCGTTGAAGAAGCACAGCTAGAGCTAAACATTCAGTACTTC
cdr3_aa: CSVEEAQLELNIQYF

d_call: .
clone_size: few
j_call: TRBJ1-4
v_call: TRBV9
cdr3_nt: TGTGCCAGCACCGCCGGGACAAGGAGTGAAAAACTGTTTTTT
cdr3_aa: CASTAGTRSEKLFF

d_call: TRBD1
clone_size: .
j_call: TRBJ1-1
v_call: TRBV7-9
cdr3_nt: TGTGCCAGCAGCTTACCCTTGGACAGGGGAAACACTGAAGCTTTCTTT
cdr3_aa: CASSLPLDRGNTEAFF

d_call: .
clone_size: .
j_call: TRBJ2-6
v_call: TRBV7-9
cdr3_nt: TGTGCCAGCAGCCCCAAAACGGGCCCTGGGGCCAACGTCCTGACTTTC
cdr3_aa: CASSPKTGPGANVLTF

d_call: .
clone_size: .
j_call: TRBJ1-5
v_call: TRBV13
cdr3_nt: TGTGCCAGCAGCTTAGGGAGGGGTCGCCAGCCCCAGCATTTT
cdr3_aa: CASSLGRGRQPQHF

d_call: .
clone_size: .
j_call: TRBJ1-6
v_call: TRBV28
cdr3_nt: TGTGCCAGCAGCCCAGATGGGATGCTACGGGATTCACCCCTCCACTTT
cdr3_aa: CASSPDGMLRDSPLHF

d_call: .
clone_size: once
j_call: TRBJ2-1
v_call: TRBV19
cdr3_nt: TGTGCCAGTAGAACCTGGGGGGACAATGAGCAGTTCTTC
cdr3_aa: CASRTWGDNEQFF

d_call: TRBD1
clone_size: .
j_call: TRBJ2-7
v_call: TRBV6-2/TRBV6-3
cdr3_nt: TGTGCCAGCAGTTACGCACCGGGACAGGTCTCCTACGAGCAGTACTTC
cdr3_aa: CASSYAPGQVSYEQYF

d_call: .
clone_size: .
j_call: TRBJ2-1
v_call: TRBV7-8
cdr3_nt: TGTGCCAGCAGCTTAGCACGACGGTCCTACAATGAGCAGTTCTTC
cdr3_aa: CASSLARRSYNEQFF